The 30 T cell receptor beta chains listed next were all sequenced from one sample in a study of post-analysis software for immune sequencing data. Every TCR beta cDNA library bore unique molecular identifiers. TCRdb re-called the PCR reads through MiXCR, storing one row per CDR3 protein. Found here are 740,000 or so distinct CDR3 sequences, roughly 50% of them singletons; the top ten hold approximately 4.2%. The study, taken as a whole, reports: Included in a set of roughly five TRBV segments more frequent in patients than controls were TRBV5-6, TRBV5-1 and TRBV20-1.

These receptors' antigens are unknown. Sequencing input: blood. The receptor set was obtained from a girl between 5 and 17 years old with multiple sclerosis.

This chain uses TRBV18 with TRBJ2-2; 8 positions agree with TRBD1. V lost 2 bases to trimming and J lost 0 bases; unmatched junction nucleotides: 5. The CDR3 length is 17 residues. Germline CDR1 is KGHSH and CDR2 is LQKENI. The CDR3 coding sequence is TGTGCCAGCTCACCAAAGGACAGGGTCGCGAACACCGGGGAGCTGTTTTTT. Its translation: CASSPKDRVANTGELFF.

This clonotype was seen only once. DNA of the CDR3: TGTGCCAGCAGCCAAGGCGGGACAGTAGATACGCAGTATTTT. It translates to CASSQGGTVDTQYF. The chain is built from TRBV14 and TRBJ2-3, with D possibly matching TRBD1 (7 bases). CDR3 length: 14 residues. Trimming pared 1 base from V and 5 bases from J, leaving 10 bases between. Germline V CDR1 and CDR2: SGHDN, FVKESK.

J is TRBJ1-5 and V is TRBV10-3, with D unclear. Trimming shortened V by 8 bases and J by 0 bases, and 8 bases separated the two germline ends. Per germline, CDR1 ENHRY and CDR2 SYGVKD. The CDR3 length is 13 residues. In nucleotides, the CDR3 is TGTGCCATCTCAGTATTTAGCAATCAGCCCCAGCATTTT. This encodes CAISVFSNQPQHF.

The gene calls are TRBV11-1 and TRBJ2-6; no definite D call. Germline V gene lookup returns CDR1 SGHAT and CDR2 FQDESV (reference sequence). The ends were cut back, 1 base at V and 2 bases at J, with 9 bases in the middle. This CDR3 has 16 amino acids. The CDR3 here is CASSLGPRAGANVLTF. The CDR3 bases are TGTGCCAGCAGCTTAGGCCCCCGCGCTGGGGCCAACGTCCTGACTTTC.

V gene TRBV7-3 combines with J gene TRBJ1-2, with 7 bases aligning to TRBD1. The CDR3 extends over 14 amino acids. The germline V gene encodes CDR1 SGHTA and CDR2 FQGTGA. V trimming: 4 bases; J trimming: 4 bases; junction bases outside the gene matches: 6. CDR3 sequence (DNA): TGTGCCAGCAGCTCGAGGGGGCAGCTCTATGGCTACACCTTC. Translating gives CASSSRGQLYGYTF.

The V gene is TRBV4-1, the J gene TRBJ1-1; no clear D gene. Germline assignment: CDR1 MGHRA and CDR2 YSYEKL. The CDR3 covers 14 residues. Trimming stripped 0 bases from V and 6 bases from J, with 11 bases between. For the CDR3, the DNA is TGCGCCAGCAGCCAAGATCCCCACGCTTCTGAAGCTTTCTTT. Protein sequence: CASSQDPHASEAFF.

This clonotype was seen a few times. The CDR3, as DNA: TGCGCCAGCAGCTGGATGAGCGGGAGGGTTATCAATGAGCAGTTCTTC. It yields the protein CASSWMSGRVINEQFF. The chain couples TRBV5-1 to TRBJ2-1, with TRBD2 matching over 10 bases. The germline CDR1 and CDR2 sequences are SGHRS and YFSETQ. This CDR3 has 16 residues. With 3 bases clipped from V and 6 bases from J, the junction kept 9 bases outside the gene matches. The full variable domain, rest sourced from reference TRBV5-1 and TRBJ2-1, is KAGVTQTPRYLIKTRGQQVTLSCSPISGHRSVSWYQQTPGQGLQFLFEYFSETQRNKGNFPGRFSGRQFSNSRSEMNVSTLELGDSALYLCASSWMSGRVINEQFFGPGTRLTVL.

V and J are TRBV4-1 and TRBJ1-2; D remains ambiguous. Germline loops: CDR1 MGHRA, CDR2 YSYEKL. Deletions cut 1 base from V and 6 bases from J, with 15 bases between. The CDR3 runs 15 residues. The CDR3 loop reads CASSQGARARDGYTF. The CDR3 DNA is TGCGCCAGCAGCCAAGGTGCGAGGGCGCGGGATGGCTACACCTTC.

The CDR3 nucleotides are TGTGCCAGCAGCCCTCGGCCAGGACAGGGGCCCACCTACGAGCAGTACTTC. Translated, it gives CASSPRPGQGPTYEQYF. The rearrangement links TRBV21-1 to TRBJ2-7; no DNA check was done on the table's D call, TRBD1. TRBV21-1 is reported as a pseudogene. The CDR3 covers 17 residues.

This rearrangement joins TRBV5-1 to TRBJ2-7, with 12 positions matching TRBD2. V was clipped by 2 bases and J by 0 bases; unmatched bases: 6. This CDR3 spans 17 amino acids. CDR1 is SGHRS and CDR2 is YFSETQ in the germline V gene. This CDR3 is CASSFRLAGGISYEQYF. The CDR3 nucleotides are TGCGCCAGCAGCTTCCGGCTAGCGGGAGGGATCTCCTACGAGCAGTACTTC.

The chain couples TRBV10-2 to TRBJ2-7, with D tentatively TRBD1 (6 bases). In germline, CDR1 is WSHSY, CDR2 SAAADI. The CDR3 sequence is 12 residues long. V lost 4 bases and J lost 10, with 14 bases in between. The CDR3 is CASSAPMGAQYF. The DNA for the CDR3 is TGCGCCAGCAGTGCTCCTATGGGGGCCCAGTACTTC.

This clonotype showed up just a few times. The chain links TRBV7-9 to TRBJ2-7; D remains unclear. The CDR3 is 12 residues long. Germline V gene sequence: CDR1 SEHNR, CDR2 FQNEAQ (reference sequence). Trimming took 5 bases from V and 3 from J, leaving 8 bases between them. As DNA, the CDR3 is TGTGCCAGCAGCACAGCCGACTACGAGCAGTACTTC. As protein: CASSTADYEQYF.

The chain uses TRBV5-1 and TRBJ1-1; the match to TRBD1 covers 7 bases. This CDR3 region has 16 residues. Germline assignment: CDR1 SGHRS and CDR2 YFSETQ. V gave up 0 bases and J gave up 1 base; unmatched junction bases: 6. CDR3 in amino acids: CASSLEPRGGNTEAFF. For the CDR3, the DNA is TGCGCCAGCAGCTTGGAGCCCAGGGGGGGGAACACTGAAGCTTTCTTT.

This clonotype came up a few times. This chain uses TRBV7-2 with TRBJ1-2; the D gene is possibly TRBD1 (6 bases). Germline CDR1 SGHTA, CDR2 FQGNSA. This CDR3 region has 10 residues. The CDR3 sequence: CAAQGWGYTF. The CDR3 DNA reads as TGTGCAGCACAGGGTTGGGGCTACACCTTC.

In its sample, this clonotype was seen a few times. The rearrangement links TRBV10-3 to TRBJ2-3, with D perhaps matching TRBD2 (5 bases). CDR3 size: 14 residues. With 4 bases removed from V and 4 bases from J, the gap between germline ends came to 12 bases. Germline assignment: CDR1 ENHRY and CDR2 SYGVKD. The CDR3 loop reads CAISAGLLADTQYF. CDR3 sequence (DNA): TGTGCCATCAGTGCGGGGTTACTGGCAGATACGCAGTATTTT.

This clonotype showed up just a few times. CDR3 DNA sequence: TGTGCCAGCAGCGCAGGGGGAGGGATAGGGGAGCAGTACTTC. Translation gives CASSAGGGIGEQYF. V is TRBV7-9 and J is TRBJ2-7; D is tentatively TRBD1 or TRBD2 (7 bases each). This CDR3 is built from 14 residues. With 5 bases removed from V and 7 bases from J, the gap between germline ends came to 18 bases. CDR1 and CDR2 from the germline V gene are SEHNR and FQNEAQ (reference sequence).

The genes are TRBV20-1 and TRBJ1-1, with 7 nucleotides matching TRBD1. The CDR3 covers 13 residues. V was pared by 4 bases and J by 4 bases, with 6 bases of the junction left unmatched. Looked up from germline, CDR1 is DFQATT and CDR2 is SNEGSKA (reference sequence). This chain's CDR3 is CSANTGVLTEAFF. CDR3 in DNA: TGCAGTGCTAATACAGGGGTGCTCACTGAAGCTTTCTTT.

The V and J genes are TRBV5-1 and TRBJ2-1, with TRBD2 as a possible D gene (6 bases). CDR1 is SGHRS, CDR2 YFSETQ, per germline. The CDR3 sequence is 15 residues long. Deletions cut 4 bases from V and 2 bases from J, with 13 bases between. The CDR3, as DNA: TGCGCCAGCAGCAGGAGGGCCGGGACCTACAATGAGCAGTTCTTC. Its protein product is CASSRRAGTYNEQFF.

The chain links TRBV6-5 to TRBJ1-6; no clear D. This CDR3 has 12 amino acids. Trimming pared 0 bases from V and 16 bases from J, leaving 10 bases between. Germline V lookup: CDR1 MNHEY, CDR2 SVGAGI. CDR3 residues: CASSYSGGDLHF. In nucleotides, the CDR3 is TGTGCCAGCAGTTACTCGGGAGGAGATCTCCACTTT.

A note on this clonotype: One end of the junction is discordant with germline, which a read error may explain. CDR3 nucleotide sequence: TGTAGTGCTAGAACGGACGCCCCCTACGAGCAGTACTTC. Translation gives CSARTDAPYEQYF. The genes are TRBV20-1 and TRBJ2-5; D remains ambiguous. The J call may be faulty, since TRBJ2-7 better matches the DNA end. This CDR3 spans 13 amino acids. Germline V gene data show CDR1 as DFQATT and CDR2 as SNEGSKA (reference sequence).

This chain connects TRBV5-1 to TRBJ2-5; no reliable D call. CDR3 length: 10 residues. V lost 6 bases and J lost 5, with 5 bases in between. Germline V gives CDR1 SGHRS, CDR2 YFSETQ. The CDR3 loop reads CASTGETQYF. CDR3 nucleotides: TGCGCCAGCACCGGCGAGACCCAGTACTTC.

This clonotype was detected a few times. J is TRBJ2-3 and V is TRBV5-1; no reliable D call. The germline V and J ends were trimmed by 4 bases and 1 base, with 7 bases remaining between them. The germline gives CDR1 SGHRS, CDR2 YFSETQ. CDR3 size: 13 residues. CDR3 amino acids: CASSLYRTDTQYF. The CDR3 region has the DNA TGCGCCAGCAGCCTGTACCGCACAGATACGCAGTATTTT.

This clonotype was counted a few times. The V call is TRBV20-1, the J call TRBJ2-7; weak D call: TRBD1 (5 bases). Germline V gene data show CDR1 as DFQATT and CDR2 as SNEGSKA (reference sequence). The CDR3 runs 14 residues. Trimming removed 0 bases from V and 3 bases from J, with 12 bases in between. CDR3 coding DNA: TGCAGTGCTAGAGATCTTCAGGGTGGCTACGAGCAGTACTTC. Translating gives CSARDLQGGYEQYF.

This clonotype was recorded a few times. The CDR3 coding sequence is TGTGCCAGCAGCCCTGGACTGCACTCCTACGAGCAGTACTTC. It encodes CASSPGLHSYEQYF. The chain links TRBV28 to TRBJ2-7, with a possible D match to TRBD2 (5 bases). V was pared by 6 bases and J by 0 bases, with 12 bases between. In germline, CDR1 is MDHEN, CDR2 SYDVKM. This CDR3 is 14 amino acids long.

This chain joins TRBV20-1 and TRBJ2-5; D assignment may be TRBD1 or TRBD2 (5 bases each). The better agreement between TRBJ2-7 and the DNA end casts doubt on the J call. The CDR3 spans 12 residues. Germline values: CDR1 DFQATT, CDR2 SNEGSKA (reference sequence). CDR3 residues: CSAAPGPVEQYF. For the CDR3, the DNA is TGCAGTGCCGCCCCGGGGCCGGTCGAGCAGTACTTC.

V is TRBV29-1 and J is TRBJ2-7, with 13 bases identical to TRBD2. The J call may be mistaken, given a closer DNA end match to TRBJ2-5. Germline CDR1 reads SQVTM; CDR2 reads ANQGSEA. The length of the CDR3 is 17 residues. The CDR3 bases are TGCAGCGTTGCCTATCAACTAGCGGGAGGGCCTAGGGAGACCCAGTACTTC. This codes for CSVAYQLAGGPRETQYF.

The rearrangement links TRBV7-2 to TRBJ2-7; no definite D call. V was shortened by 5 bases and J by 0 bases, with 8 bases between the two germline ends. In germline, CDR1 is SGHTA, CDR2 FQGNSA. The length of the CDR3 is 13 residues. The CDR3 nucleotides are TGTGCCAGCAGCCCGACCCTCTCCTACGAGCAGTACTTC. Protein sequence: CASSPTLSYEQYF. Complete variable domain (other parts from reference TRBV7-2 and TRBJ2-7): GAGVSQSPSNKVTEKGKDVELRCDPISGHTALYWYRQSLGQGLEFLIYFQGNSAPDKSGLPSDRFSAERTGGSVSTLTIQRTQQEDSAVYLCASSPTLSYEQYFGPGTRLTVT.

CDR3 nucleotides: TGTGCCAGCAGCCCGAGAGGGGGTGGTAGCGTGTACAATGAGCAGTTCTTC. Translated: CASSPRGGGSVYNEQFF. The gene calls are TRBV9 and TRBJ2-1, with a tentative D call TRBD1 (6 bases). The germline gives CDR1 SGDLS, CDR2 YYNGEE. The CDR3 is made up of 17 amino acids. The V gene lost 4 bases and the J gene lost 4 bases, with 21 bases spanning the gap.

This sequence joins TRBV7-9 and TRBJ1-2; D gene uncertain. This CDR3 region has 14 residues. V was trimmed by 7 bases and J by 1 base, leaving 13 bases between them. In germline, CDR1 is SEHNR, CDR2 FQNEAQ (reference sequence). CDR3 region: CASTLTGFNYGYTF. As DNA, the CDR3 is TGTGCCAGCACCCTTACGGGGTTTAACTATGGCTACACCTTC. The variable domain in full, completed from reference TRBV7-9 and TRBJ1-2, reads DTGVSQNPRHKITKRGQNVTFRCDPISEHNRLYWYRQTLGQGPEFLTYFQNEAQLEKSRLLSDRFSAERPKGSFSTLEIQRTEQGDSAMYLCASTLTGFNYGYTFGSGTRLTVV.

This clonotype was found a few times. An end of the junction does not agree with germline; a read error may underlie this. The chain recombines TRBV6-1 with TRBJ2-6; D possibly uses TRBD1 or TRBD2 (5 bases each). The CDR3 is made up of 13 amino acids. Per germline, CDR1 MNHNS and CDR2 SASEGT. CDR3 amino acids: CASRGTGANVRTF. The CDR3 DNA reads TGTGCCAGCAGAGGGACCGGGGCCAACGTCCGGACTTTC.